The clone carrying this TCR beta chain was found once. This sample was included in a study of blood T cell repertoires in COVID-19. Repertoires were generated with immunoSEQ multiplex PCR, while TCRdb's copy carries only in-frame clones and drops some. The sample lists fewer than 500,000 clones; approximately 90% were seen once. Those enrolled in Seattle joined during active infection and were followed longitudinally afterward. This CDR3 contains 13 residues. Trimming removed 6 bases at V and 5 bases at J, with 8 bases between. From germline, CDR1 is LNHDA and CDR2 SQIVND (reference sequence). The sequence was obtained from a young man with COVID-19, enrolled during active disease. The V and J genes are TRBV19 and TRBJ1-6; a weak D match, TRBD1 (5 bases). Sequencing was carried out using peripheral blood. Here the CDR3 reads CASSPDNNSPLHF. The CDR3 DNA reads as TGTGCCAGTAGCCCGGACAATAATTCACCCCTCCACTTT.